This entry lists 13 T cell receptor beta chains sequenced from one sample in a study of identical twins. MiXCR was run by TCRdb on the 5' RACE reads, yielding one entry per CDR3 protein. Here the sample spans around 690,000 distinct CDR3 sequences, around 20% being singletons. In addition, the sample was reused for a study of T cells expressing NK-cell markers.

Specimen: PBMCs. The receptors were gathered from a young woman in good health.

This clonotype was picked up a small number of times. The rearrangement joins TRBV9 to TRBJ2-7; either TRBD1 or TRBD2 may supply D (5 bases each). This CDR3 is built from 13 residues. Trimming cost V 0 bases and J 5 bases, with 9 bases left between them. Per germline, CDR1 SGDLS and CDR2 YYNGEE. CDR3 in amino acids: CASSVAGDHEQYF. The DNA of the CDR3 is TGTGCCAGCAGCGTAGCTGGGGACCACGAGCAGTACTTC.

V gene TRBV20-1 combines with J gene TRBJ2-7; no firm D call. This CDR3 has 15 amino acids. Germline loops: CDR1 DFQATT, CDR2 SNEGSKA (reference sequence). V was cut by 3 bases and J by 3 bases, with 18 bases left in between. CDR3 bases: TGCAGTGCTAGCAATGCCCGGACCATAGACTACGAGCAGTACTTC. This translates into CSASNARTIDYEQYF.

In its sample, this clonotype was seen a few times. The V call is TRBV5-1, the J call TRBJ1-1; 8 bases match TRBD1. The V gene's germline CDR1 is SGHRS and CDR2 YFSETQ. This CDR3 contains 16 residues. V trimming: 4 bases; J trimming: 1 base; junction bases outside the gene matches: 9. This CDR3 is CASSPGPGQGNTEAFF. In DNA, the CDR3 is TGCGCCAGCAGCCCGGGGCCCGGACAGGGGAACACTGAAGCTTTCTTT.

This chain links TRBV10-1 with TRBJ2-7, with TRBD2 identical over 8 bases. This CDR3 has 15 residues. Germline V lookup: CDR1 WNHNN, CDR2 SYGVQD (reference sequence). The trim removed 3 bases at V and 3 bases at J, leaving 7 bases unmatched. This CDR3 reads CASSDPGGTIYEQYF. The CDR3 DNA sequence: TGCGCCAGCAGTGACCCGGGGGGGACGATCTACGAGCAGTACTTC.

This clonotype appeared a few times. V gene TRBV20-1 combines with J gene TRBJ2-7; tentative D call: TRBD2 (5 bases). Germline CDR1 and CDR2: DFQATT and SNEGSKA (reference sequence). The germline V and J ends were trimmed by 4 bases and 7 bases, with 20 bases remaining between them. This CDR3 contains 14 residues. CDR3 protein: CSATGETGLREQYF. CDR3 in DNA: TGCAGTGCTACTGGGGAGACGGGTCTACGTGAGCAGTACTTC.

The genes are TRBV20-1 and TRBJ2-7; D ambiguous. Per germline, CDR1 DFQATT and CDR2 SNEGSKA (reference sequence). V gave up 1 base and J gave up 0 bases, with 10 bases separating them. The CDR3 is made up of 14 amino acids. This CDR3 is CSARAESNSYEQYF. The CDR3, as DNA: TGCAGTGCTAGAGCCGAAAGTAACTCCTACGAGCAGTACTTC.

The rearrangement uses TRBV6-5 and TRBJ2-7; D not certain. Trimming left V 2 bases short and J 7 bases short, with 21 bases between. This CDR3 region has 16 residues. Germline CDR1 and CDR2: MNHEY and SVGAGI. In DNA form, the CDR3 reads TGTGCCAGCAGTTACCGCGGTAGGACGCATAACGGAGAGCAGTACTTC. This translates into CASSYRGRTHNGEQYF.

This clonotype turned up a few times. This chain uses TRBV15 with TRBJ2-1; D call uncertain. Per the germline V gene, CDR1 is LNHNV and CDR2 is YYDKDF (reference sequence). The length of the CDR3 is 14 residues. V was shortened by 0 bases and J by 4 bases, with 7 bases between the two germline ends. The CDR3 loop is CATSRDLGYNEQFF. The CDR3 DNA reads as TGTGCCACCAGCAGAGATTTGGGTTACAATGAGCAGTTCTTC.

V gene TRBV10-3 combines with J gene TRBJ2-1, with 11 nucleotides matching TRBD2. The V gene end was trimmed by 4 bases and the J gene end by 9 bases; junction bases not matched to a gene: 5. Germline V gene lookup returns CDR1 ENHRY and CDR2 SYGVKD. CDR3 length: 14 amino acids. The CDR3 protein is CAISGSGGAGEQFF. As DNA, the CDR3 is TGTGCCATCAGTGGTAGCGGGGGGGCCGGTGAGCAGTTCTTC.

The V and J genes are TRBV7-9 and TRBJ1-2; TRBD1 aligns across 8 bases. The germline CDR1 and CDR2 sequences are SEHNR and FQNEAQ (reference sequence). The CDR3 loop spans 14 amino acids. J gave up 7 bases and V 1 base, and 5 bases lay outside the gene matches. The CDR3 loop is CASSLVGTGRGYTF. DNA for the CDR3: TGTGCCAGCAGCTTAGTGGGGACAGGTCGTGGCTACACCTTC.

This clonotype showed up just a few times. This rearrangement joins TRBV7-9 to TRBJ2-1, with TRBD2 identical over 11 bases. The germline V gene has CDR1 SEHNR and CDR2 FQNEAQ (reference sequence). Trimming removed 5 bases from V and 4 bases from J; junction bases left unmatched: 4. This CDR3 has 15 amino acids. Here the CDR3 reads CASSTSGGVYNEQFF. The CDR3 DNA reads TGTGCCAGCAGCACTAGCGGGGGCGTATACAATGAGCAGTTCTTC. Filled out from reference TRBV7-9 and TRBJ2-1, the complete variable domain reads DTGVSQNPRHKITKRGQNVTFRCDPISEHNRLYWYRQTLGQGPEFLTYFQNEAQLEKSRLLSDRFSAERPKGSFSTLEIQRTEQGDSAMYLCASSTSGGVYNEQFFGPGTRLTVL.

This rearrangement joins TRBV27 to TRBJ2-3; 12 bases match TRBD2. Germline loops: CDR1 MNHEY, CDR2 SMNVEV (reference sequence). Trimming removed 5 bases from V and 7 bases from J; junction bases left unmatched: 10. This CDR3 has 16 residues. DNA for the CDR3: TGTGCCAGCAGTATACTAGCGGGGGGCCAGGGAAATACGCAGTATTTT. Its protein is CASSILAGGQGNTQYF.

This clonotype was found many times. The chain combines TRBV12-3 or TRBV12-4 with TRBJ1-5, with unresolved D. Trimming took off 5 bases at V and 4 bases at J, with 6 bases between the two ends. The CDR3 is made up of 12 amino acids. The CDR3 region has the DNA TGTGCCAGCAGTCGACGGAATCAGCCCCAGCATTTT. It specifies CASSRRNQPQHF.